A single sample gave rise to the 29 T cell receptor beta chains below, sequenced in a study of identical twins. From the 5' RACE reads, TCRdb called clonotypes with MiXCR, one entry per CDR3 protein. The sample includes fewer than 550,000 distinct CDR3 sequences, about 13% of them seen just once. The same specimen was also included in a second study, on yellow fever vaccine responses in identical twins.

Sequenced sample: CD4+ T cells sorted from blood. These receptors all come from a woman under 30 in good health.

The rearrangement uses TRBV7-9 and TRBJ1-6, with D hard to call. The CDR3 is 15 amino acids. Trimming shortened V by 5 bases and J by 9 bases, and 17 bases separated the two germline ends. Per the germline V gene, CDR1 is SEHNR and CDR2 is FQNEAQ (reference sequence). Written as DNA, the CDR3 is TGTGCCAGCAGCCCTCCCGACTGGGATTCTTCACCCCTCCACTTT. It codes for CASSPPDWDSSPLHF.

Here the CDR3 DNA reads TGTGCCAGCAGCCCCTGGAGGGAGAGCTCCTACAATGAGCAGTTCTTC. Amino acids: CASSPWRESSYNEQFF. The rearrangement links TRBV7-9 to TRBJ2-1; a possible D gene is TRBD2 (6 bases). V lost 5 bases and J 0 bases, leaving 14 bases between the germline ends. This CDR3 region has 16 residues. Germline V gene sequence: CDR1 SEHNR, CDR2 FQNEAQ (reference sequence).

This clonotype was detected ten times or more. This chain connects TRBV3-1 to TRBJ2-3; 12 nucleotides agree with TRBD2. Germline V gene data show CDR1 as LGHDT and CDR2 as YNNKEL (reference sequence). CDR3 length: 15 amino acids. After removal of 4 bases from V and 6 bases from J, the junction contained 5 bases not matched to a gene. The CDR3 sequence: CASSRDTSGRDTQYF. The CDR3 nucleotides read TGTGCCAGCAGCCGAGATACTAGCGGGAGGGATACGCAGTATTTT.

The chain carries TRBV4-1 and TRBJ1-6, with no clear D. The CDR3 extends over 16 amino acids. Germline V CDR1 and CDR2: MGHRA, YSYEKL. The V end was cut by 4 bases, the J end by 5 bases, with 15 bases between. The CDR3 nucleotides read TGCGCCAGCAGCCGGAGCCCATCTGCGGATAATTCACCCCTCCACTTT. Translated, it gives CASSRSPSADNSPLHF.

CDR3 sequence (DNA): TGTGCCAGCAGCGTAACCCTTGGCGGGGTTAGCACAGATACGCAGTATTTT. It yields the protein CASSVTLGGVSTDTQYF. V gene TRBV9 combines with J gene TRBJ2-3; possible D gene TRBD2, 6 bases. CDR1 is SGDLS, CDR2 YYNGEE, per germline. Trimming shortened V by 1 base and J by 0 bases, and 15 bases separated the two germline ends. The CDR3 is 17 amino acids.

The sample holds a few counts of this clonotype. The V gene is TRBV30, the J gene TRBJ2-1, with a tentative D call TRBD2 (6 bases). The V gene's germline CDR1 is GTSNPN and CDR2 SVGIG (reference sequence). The CDR3 loop spans 17 amino acids. Trimming left V 7 bases short and J 0 bases short, with 22 bases between. Here the CDR3 reads CAFDIEVKAGSYNEQFF. In nucleotides, the CDR3 is TGTGCCTTTGACATCGAAGTTAAAGCGGGCTCCTACAATGAGCAGTTCTTC.

This chain links TRBV11-2 with TRBJ2-7; D may be TRBD1 (6 bases). CDR3 length equals 13 residues. Germline assignment: CDR1 SGHAT and CDR2 FQNNGV. V lost 5 bases, J lost 6 bases, and 14 bases lay in between. Here the CDR3 DNA reads TGTGCCAGCAGCCATCCAACAGGGTCCGAGCAGTACTTC. It translates to CASSHPTGSEQYF.

Of note for this clonotype: At one end, the junction sequence differs from germline, possibly due to a read error. The chain recombines TRBV29-1 with TRBJ2-1; 7 positions agree with TRBD2. The CDR3 contains 10 residues. CDR1 is SQVTM, CDR2 ANQGSEA, per germline. CDR3 DNA: TGCAGCGTTGAGTCTAGCGGACGCGTTTTC. Translated, it gives CSVESSGRVF.

This clonotype came up a few times. The J gene is TRBJ2-5, the V gene TRBV12-3 or TRBV12-4; no clear D. V shed 4 bases and J shed 1 base, with 10 bases lying between them. The CDR3 is 14 residues long. This CDR3 reads CASSSAQPQETQYF. The CDR3 DNA sequence: TGTGCCAGCAGTTCGGCACAACCCCAAGAGACCCAGTACTTC.

The J gene is TRBJ2-1, the V gene TRBV7-9; 9 bases fit TRBD2. Germline V gives CDR1 SEHNR, CDR2 FQNEAQ (reference sequence). V lost 1 base and J lost 3; bases outside the gene matches: 7. The CDR3 is 17 amino acids. The CDR3 reads CASSLVGASGIYNEQFF. Here the CDR3 DNA reads TGTGCCAGCAGCTTAGTCGGGGCTAGCGGGATCTACAATGAGCAGTTCTTC.

This clonotype was seen only a few times. This chain links TRBV28 with TRBJ1-6; 8 bases align to TRBD1. CDR3 size: 15 residues. V dropped 6 bases and J dropped 7; count of bases not matched to a gene: 8. From germline, CDR1 is MDHEN and CDR2 SYDVKM. CDR3: CASSSDRAVNSPLHF. The CDR3, as DNA: TGTGCCAGCAGCTCGGACAGGGCGGTAAATTCACCCCTCCACTTT.

The sample holds a few counts of this clonotype. The chain carries TRBV7-9 and TRBJ2-1, with D uncertain. Germline V gene sequence: CDR1 SEHNR, CDR2 FQNEAQ (reference sequence). The CDR3 has 13 residues. Trimming stripped 4 bases from V and 8 bases from J, with 12 bases between. The DNA for the CDR3 is TGTGCCAGCAGCTCCTATCCTCTGGATGAGCAGTTCTTC. This codes for CASSSYPLDEQFF.

The gene calls are TRBV6-1 and TRBJ1-5; 7 bases agree with TRBD1. The CDR3 totals 14 residues. CDR1 is MNHNS, CDR2 SASEGT, per germline. V dropped 4 bases and J dropped 5; count of bases not matched to a gene: 5. The CDR3 sequence: CASSGTGLYQPQHF. CDR3 DNA sequence: TGTGCCAGCAGTGGGACAGGTCTATATCAGCCCCAGCATTTT.

There are a few counts of this clonotype. The genes are TRBV27 and TRBJ2-2, with TRBD2 matching over 9 bases. The CDR3 runs 16 residues. The J segment lost 3 bases and the V segment lost 8 bases, leaving 10 bases of the junction unmatched. From germline, CDR1 is MNHEY and CDR2 SMNVEV (reference sequence). CDR3 amino acids: CASRGSGSGYTGELFF. The CDR3 bases are TGTGCCAGCCGAGGTAGCGGGAGTGGTTACACCGGGGAGCTGTTTTTT.

V and J are TRBV27 and TRBJ2-3; D is unclear. Per germline, CDR1 MNHEY and CDR2 SMNVEV (reference sequence). Deletions cut 5 bases from V and 2 bases from J, with 14 bases between. The CDR3 has 15 residues. The CDR3 sequence: CASSPRRGITDTQYF. In nucleotides, the CDR3 is TGTGCCAGCAGTCCCCGGCGCGGAATCACAGATACGCAGTATTTT.

This clonotype turned up a few times. V usage is TRBV3-1 and J usage is TRBJ2-3; D is possibly TRBD2 (6 bases). V was shortened by 3 bases and J by 5 bases, with 24 bases between the two germline ends. Germline CDR1 reads LGHDT; CDR2 reads YNNKEL (reference sequence). The CDR3 is made up of 18 amino acids. The CDR3 DNA is TGTGCCAGCAGCCACACCACGGGAGATGGGGAGTACGAAGATACGCAGTATTTT. Translating it yields CASSHTTGDGEYEDTQYF.

CDR3 residues: CASRGEGQGSYEQYF. Here the CDR3 DNA reads TGCGCCAGCAGGGGGGAGGGACAGGGCTCCTACGAGCAGTACTTC. This rearrangement joins TRBV4-1 to TRBJ2-7; 9 bases agree with TRBD1. V was clipped by 6 bases and J by 0 bases; unmatched bases: 6. CDR1 is MGHRA, CDR2 YSYEKL, per germline. The CDR3 sequence is 15 residues long.

This clonotype was found many times. This rearrangement joins TRBV12-3 or TRBV12-4 to TRBJ1-3; D is possibly TRBD1 (5 bases). V lost 2 bases and J lost 0, with 8 bases in between. This CDR3 has 15 residues. The CDR3: CASSLQGGSGNTIYF. CDR3 coding DNA: TGTGCCAGCAGTTTACAGGGAGGCTCTGGAAACACCATATATTTT.

A few counts support this clonotype. This chain links TRBV5-1 with TRBJ2-1, with 11 positions matching TRBD2. This CDR3 has 17 residues. With V trimmed by 4 bases and J by 6 bases, 12 bases remained unmatched. Looked up from germline, CDR1 is SGHRS and CDR2 is YFSETQ. The CDR3 here is CASSPGRLAGGSNEQFF. The CDR3 nucleotides read TGCGCCAGCAGCCCTGGGCGTCTAGCGGGGGGTAGCAATGAGCAGTTCTTC.

This sequence joins TRBV27 and TRBJ1-1; no definite D call. CDR1 MNHEY and CDR2 SMNVEV come from the germline V gene (reference sequence). This CDR3 comprises 12 residues. Between the trimmed V and J ends, which lost 3 bases and 3 bases, there was a span of 5 bases. In nucleotides, the CDR3 is TGTGCCAGCAGTTTTGGGTACACTGAAGCTTTCTTT. Residues: CASSFGYTEAFF.

This clonotype came up a few times. This chain links TRBV12-3 or TRBV12-4 with TRBJ2-3; no reliable D call. Trimming took 3 bases from V and 1 from J, leaving 8 bases between them. The CDR3 runs to 14 residues. The CDR3 spells CASSLFLRTDTQYF. CDR3 in DNA: TGTGCCAGCAGTTTGTTCCTCCGCACAGATACGCAGTATTTT.

In this sample, this clonotype turned up many times. The V gene is TRBV7-2, the J gene TRBJ1-3; 7 positions match TRBD1. Germline trimming cut 5 bases from V and 2 bases from J; bases unmatched to any gene: 9. The CDR3 runs to 16 residues. Germline CDR1 SGHTA, CDR2 FQGNSA. CDR3 region: CASSLEGGLPGNTIYF. The CDR3 nucleotides are TGTGCCAGCAGCCTAGAAGGGGGCCTACCTGGAAACACCATATATTTT. The complete variable domain, with remaining parts taken from reference TRBV7-2 and TRBJ1-3, reads GAGVSQSPSNKVTEKGKDVELRCDPISGHTALYWYRQSLGQGLEFLIYFQGNSAPDKSGLPSDRFSAERTGGSVSTLTIQRTQQEDSAVYLCASSLEGGLPGNTIYFGEGSWLTVV.

This clonotype showed up many times. This chain links TRBV5-1 with TRBJ2-1; D is unclear. V was cut by 0 bases and J by 7 bases, with 8 bases left in between. This CDR3 has 13 amino acids. Germline V lookup: CDR1 SGHRS, CDR2 YFSETQ. CDR3 sequence reads: CASSLVERNEQFF. The CDR3 DNA follows: TGCGCCAGCAGCTTGGTTGAAAGGAATGAGCAGTTCTTC.

The V and J genes are TRBV28 and TRBJ2-5; the D gene is possibly TRBD2 (5 bases). Looked up from germline, CDR1 is MDHEN and CDR2 is SYDVKM. The V and J ends lost 6 bases and 2 bases respectively, with 13 bases between them. The CDR3 is made up of 14 amino acids. DNA of the CDR3: TGTGCCAGCAGCCTTACCCCGGGGCAAGAGACCCAGTACTTC. Protein: CASSLTPGQETQYF.

This clonotype was picked up a small number of times. CDR3 residues: CASSLRTGTYGYTF. The CDR3 nucleotides read TGTGCCAGCAGCCTGCGGACAGGGACCTATGGCTACACCTTC. This chain connects TRBV5-5 to TRBJ1-2; 8 bases match TRBD1. The CDR3 covers 14 residues. V was clipped by 4 bases and J by 4 bases; unmatched bases: 6. The germline CDR1 and CDR2 sequences are SGHKS and YYEKEE (reference sequence).

This clonotype has more than one count but fewer than ten. CDR3 in DNA: TGCGCCAGCAGCCTCTCCGCGGGGCCGAGCACAGATACGCAGTATTTT. Translated, it gives CASSLSAGPSTDTQYF. The gene calls are TRBV5-1 and TRBJ2-3; possibly TRBD2 for D (6 bases). Trimming took 4 bases from V and 0 from J, leaving 15 bases between them. Germline-derived CDR1 and CDR2 are SGHRS and YFSETQ. This CDR3 has 16 residues.

V is TRBV12-3 or TRBV12-4 and J is TRBJ1-2; TRBD1 is a possible D gene (6 bases). This CDR3 is built from 14 residues. Trimming removed 3 bases from V and 3 bases from J, with 11 bases in between. In DNA form, the CDR3 reads TGTGCCAGCAGTTTGGGGGCAGGGGACTATGGCTACACCTTC. This encodes CASSLGAGDYGYTF.

This clonotype came up a few times. CDR3 in amino acids: CAWRTGFNTGELFF. In DNA, the CDR3 is TGTGCCTGGAGAACCGGGTTCAACACCGGGGAGCTGTTTTTT. The chain joins TRBV30 to TRBJ2-2, with D unclear. V was clipped by 3 bases and J by 2 bases, with 10 bases between them. The V gene's germline CDR1 is GTSNPN and CDR2 SVGIG (reference sequence). The CDR3 runs 14 residues.

This chain connects TRBV20-1 to TRBJ2-5; no definite D call. V was clipped by 2 bases and J by 2 bases, with 6 bases between them. Germline values: CDR1 DFQATT, CDR2 SNEGSKA (reference sequence). The CDR3 totals 12 residues. DNA for the CDR3: TGCAGTGCTAGACGCATACAAGAGACCCAGTACTTC. Translation: CSARRIQETQYF.